The clone carrying this T cell receptor (beta chain) occurred a few times. The data derive from a study of spatial heterogeneity in lung cancer. Time point given: sample taken at primary tumor resection. In each case, whole RNA from tumor, nontumor lung or frozen PBMC was sequenced unsorted. Trimming cost V 2 bases and J 2 bases, with 10 bases left between them. Germline loops: CDR1 SGHRS, CDR2 YFSETQ. There are 14 residues in the CDR3. MiXCR was run by TCRdb on the 5' RACE reads, yielding one entry per CDR3 protein. The sample contains tens of thousands of distinct CDR3 sequences, 9.5% to 15% of which appear only once.

The J gene is TRBJ2-5, the V gene TRBV5-1; no definite D call. The specimen was PBMCs, collected at surgery. The clonotype originates from a male donor with early-stage non-small cell lung cancer. As DNA, the CDR3 is TGCGCCAGCAGCTTTGGGCCGTCTCAAGAGACCCAGTACTTC. Its protein product is CASSFGPSQETQYF.